The source of this T cell receptor (beta chain) is a study of blood T cell repertoires in COVID-19. How the authors handled the data: Reference gene primer amplification in the assay estimated nucleated cell counts. This table comes from immunoSEQ multiplex PCR, and its TCRdb copy is limited to in-frame clones, with some not included. V, J and clone size are those of that table, while D and trimming were read from the DNA. Among about 47,000 clones listed, 80% to 85% were seen once. In this sample, this clone turned up once. There are 17 residues in the CDR3. V trimming: 0 bases; J trimming: 10 bases; junction bases outside the gene matches: 15. Germline CDR1 reads PRHDT; CDR2 reads FYEKMQ (reference sequence).

The receptor comes from a human donor with acute or convalescent COVID-19. The donor label of this sample is uncertain. The source material was peripheral blood. V and J are TRBV13 and TRBJ1-1, with TRBD1 identical over 9 bases. The CDR3 nucleotides are TGTGCCAGCAGCTTAGGGCTGACAGGGGGTGGAACCTCAGGAGCTTTCTTT. The encoded protein is CASSLGLTGGGTSGAFF.